The clone carrying this T cell receptor beta chain was seen a few times. The data are from a study of blood T cell repertoires in COVID-19. Looking at the study overall: Collection of acute and convalescent COVID-19 samples took place in the United States, Italy and Spain. In each case, the material was cDNA or gDNA derived from T cells, B-cell-depleted T cells, or PBMCs.

A Seattle source enrolled patients during active infection and followed them longitudinally. Per the authors' pipeline: Reference gene primer amplification gave nucleated cell count estimates. Clones were read by immunoSEQ multiplex PCR, and TCRdb kept only the in-frame ones, dropping some. Clonal size and the V and J genes are those of that table, whereas D and trimming came from the DNA. Found here are 300,000 to 400,000 clones, 75% to 90% of them singletons; the top ten hold 2.5% to 3%. In germline, CDR1 is SQVTM, CDR2 ANQGSEA. V was shortened by 0 bases and J by 1 base, with 6 bases between the two germline ends. CDR3 length: 13 residues.

The material sequenced was peripheral blood. This chain links TRBV29-1 with TRBJ1-1; D is possibly TRBD1 (5 bases). The receptor's source is a woman in her 30s with COVID-19, enrolled during active disease. DNA for the CDR3: TGCAGCGTTGAAGAAAGGGGGAACACTGAAGCTTTCTTT. Translating gives CSVEERGNTEAFF.